This T cell receptor (beta chain) was found in a study of blood T cell repertoires in COVID-19. Study-wide context: Acute and convalescent COVID-19 specimens originated in the United States, Italy and Spain. PBMCs, B-cell-depleted T cells, or T cells provided the cDNA or gDNA that made up the material.

The CDR3 is made up of 13 amino acids. The germline gives CDR1 MNHEY, CDR2 SMNVEV (reference sequence). The ends were cut back, 7 bases at V and 9 bases at J, with 16 bases in the middle. Clones were sequenced by immunoSEQ multiplex PCR, and TCRdb holds only the in-frame ones, with some missing. The sample holds around 320,000 clones, approximately 88% seen once. The sample was peripheral blood. The TCR was taken from a woman under 40 who had recovered from COVID-19. The gene calls are TRBV27 and TRBJ2-1; D is possibly TRBD1 (6 bases). DNA for the CDR3: TGTGCCAGCATGCCTGCTGGGGGCGGTGAGCAGTTCTTC. The encoded protein is CASMPAGGGEQFF.